This T cell receptor beta chain was recorded in a study of Graves' ophthalmopathy and Graves' hyperthyroidism. Across the whole study: Before any treatment, peripheral blood was taken at the initial diagnosis.

Amplified TCR beta CDR3 regions were obtained using RNA transcripts as template. RT-PCR was first run with HTBI primers, then multiplex PCR in a second round. One entry per CDR3 protein results from TCRdb running MiXCR on the multiplex PCR reads. This sample has about 390,000 distinct CDR3 sequences, with about 17% found just once. The V and J ends lost 6 bases and 3 bases respectively, with 11 bases between them. The length of the CDR3 is 13 residues. Stable hyperthyroid donors showed no ophthalmopathy during 18 months follow-up. The hyperthyroidism patients, aged 18 to 65, had been newly diagnosed, with under 2 months' duration. Orbital computed tomography and thyroid ultrasound, along with TRAb, serum thyroxine and clinical symptoms, underpinned diagnosis.

The sequenced material came from peripheral blood. This TCR was recovered from an adult woman with stable Graves' hyperthyroidism. This chain connects TRBV12-3 or TRBV12-4 to TRBJ1-2; no definite D call. The CDR3 loop reads CASSQQEDYGYTF. In nucleotides, the CDR3 is TGTGCCAGCAGCCAGCAGGAGGACTATGGCTACACCTTC.